The 27 T cell receptor beta chains given below trace back to one sample, sequenced in a study of shared clonotypes between healthy human individuals. Repertoires were generated with immunoSEQ multiplex PCR, while TCRdb's copy carries only in-frame clones and drops some. The sample lists about 1.1 million clones, around three quarters occurring once. The sample consisted of memory CD4+ T cells from PBMCs. Subset reported: CD45RA-negative fraction. The receptors here all came from a young man in good health. Some clones in this sample may be carry-over from other donors' samples.

The chain uses TRBV10-3 and TRBJ2-1; TRBD2 aligns across 14 bases. J gave up 0 bases and V 5 bases, and 12 bases lay outside the gene matches. Germline V gives CDR1 ENHRY, CDR2 SYGVKD. The CDR3 covers 20 residues. The CDR3 nucleotides are TGTGCCATCAGTTTCCACCTACGGACTAGCGGGAGGAGCTCCTACAATGAGCAGTTCTTC. Its translation is CAISFHLRTSGRSSYNEQFF.

The rearrangement links TRBV20-1 to TRBJ2-7; TRBD1 is a possible D gene (5 bases). The CDR3 runs to 11 residues. The germline V gene encodes CDR1 DFQATT and CDR2 SNEGSKA (reference sequence). V was trimmed by 3 bases and J by 3 bases, leaving 6 bases between them. The CDR3 bases are TGCAGTGCTAGCAGGGTCTACGAGCAGTACTTC. It is translated as CSASRVYEQYF.

V is TRBV6-6 and J is TRBJ1-2; 7 bases agree with TRBD1. The J segment lost 13 bases and the V segment lost 6 bases, leaving 11 bases of the junction unmatched. This CDR3 spans 12 amino acids. The germline V gene has CDR1 MNHNY and CDR2 SVGAGI (reference sequence). CDR3 loop: CASSPRQGMGTF. The CDR3 DNA reads as TGTGCCAGCAGCCCTCGACAGGGTATGGGCACCTTC.

The CDR3 region has the DNA TGTGCCGGAACTTCATTGGGGCGCCGGACTGAAGCTTTCTTT. Translating gives CAGTSLGRRTEAFF. The gene calls are TRBV28 and TRBJ1-1, with a possible D match to TRBD1 (5 bases). Trimming took off 11 bases at V and 5 bases at J, with 21 bases between the two ends. CDR1 is MDHEN, CDR2 SYDVKM, per germline. This CDR3 spans 14 amino acids.

This clone was seen a single time. This sequence joins TRBV6-1 and TRBJ1-6; possibly TRBD1 for D (5 bases). The CDR3 covers 15 residues. Looked up from germline, CDR1 is MNHNS and CDR2 is SASEGT. V shed 4 bases and J shed 7 bases, with 14 bases lying between them. The CDR3 sequence is CASSVTQVSNSPLHF. CDR3 sequence (DNA): TGTGCCAGCAGTGTTACACAGGTGTCCAATTCACCCCTCCACTTT.

This clone turned up a few times. The chain uses TRBV2 and TRBJ2-1; 8 bases map to TRBD2. Trimming at V came to 2 bases and at J to 7 bases, leaving 10 bases not matched to a gene. The CDR3 extends over 16 amino acids. The V gene's germline CDR1 is SNHLY and CDR2 FYNNEI. This CDR3 is CASSERTGGRGNEQFF. The CDR3 bases are TGTGCCAGCAGTGAAAGAACGGGAGGGCGGGGAAATGAGCAGTTCTTC.

This clone was counted at least ten times. This rearrangement joins TRBV5-1 to TRBJ2-2, with 10 bases aligning to TRBD1. V was pared by 5 bases and J by 5 bases, with 6 bases of the junction left unmatched. The CDR3 length is 15 residues. Germline V gene sequence: CDR1 SGHRS, CDR2 YFSETQ. CDR3 in amino acids: CASSWDRGITGELFF. In DNA form, the CDR3 reads TGCGCCAGCAGTTGGGACAGGGGCATTACCGGGGAGCTGTTTTTT.

The CDR3 loop reads CASSVDWGGLGTEAFF. The CDR3 DNA is TGTGCCAGCAGCGTAGACTGGGGGGGCCTGGGAACTGAAGCTTTCTTT. This chain links TRBV9 with TRBJ1-1, with D perhaps matching TRBD1 (6 bases). This CDR3 region has 16 residues. CDR1 and CDR2 from the germline V gene are SGDLS and YYNGEE. The V gene lost 0 bases and the J gene lost 5 bases, with 17 bases spanning the gap.

This sequence joins TRBV29-1 and TRBJ2-7; 7 positions agree with TRBD2. The V gene end was trimmed by 5 bases and the J gene end by 3 bases; junction bases not matched to a gene: 10. Germline values: CDR1 SQVTM, CDR2 ANQGSEA. The CDR3 covers 14 residues. CDR3 sequence (DNA): TGCAGCGTTAGTCGTGTGGCTAGCGGCTACGAGCAGTACTTC. As protein: CSVSRVASGYEQYF.

The table lists this clone with a few counts. The sample has other DNA sequences that encode this CDR3 too. The chain uses TRBV30 and TRBJ1-2; possible D gene TRBD1, 6 bases. Germline lookup yields CDR1 GTSNPN and CDR2 SVGIG (reference sequence). The CDR3 is 13 amino acids. The V end lost 1 base, the J end lost 1 base, and 7 bases lay between the germline ends. The CDR3 nucleotides read TGTGCCTGGAGTGAGGACAGTAACTATGGCTACACCTTC. It encodes CAWSEDSNYGYTF.

A few counts support this clone. The chain uses TRBV4-1 and TRBJ2-3; D remains unclear. Trimming stripped 2 bases from V and 1 base from J, with 13 bases between. CDR3 size: 16 residues. Looked up from germline, CDR1 is MGHRA and CDR2 is YSYEKL. CDR3 amino acids: CASSQSPLRGTDTQYF. In nucleotides, the CDR3 is TGCGCCAGCAGCCAATCCCCATTGAGAGGCACAGATACGCAGTATTTT.

The chain recombines TRBV14 with TRBJ1-4, with D possibly matching TRBD1 (5 bases). CDR3 size: 16 residues. Germline V CDR1 and CDR2: SGHDN, FVKESK. V lost 2 bases and J lost 8, with 18 bases in between. The CDR3 loop reads CASSQKIRGAREKLFF. The CDR3 nucleotides are TGTGCCAGCAGCCAAAAGATTAGAGGGGCGAGGGAAAAACTGTTTTTT. The entire variable domain, with the rest obtained from reference TRBV14 and TRBJ1-4, is as follows: EAGVTQFPSHSVIEKGQTVTLRCDPISGHDNLYWYRRVMGKEIKFLLHFVKESKQDESGMPNNRFLAERTGGTYSTLKVQPAELEDSGVYFCASSQKIRGAREKLFFGSGTQLSVL.

This clone turned up a few times. The rearrangement links TRBV28 to TRBJ1-1, with TRBD1 as a possible D gene (5 bases). V was trimmed by 5 bases and J by 8 bases, leaving 15 bases between them. Germline assignment: CDR1 MDHEN and CDR2 SYDVKM. The CDR3 is 13 residues long. CDR3 protein: CASSLAGFSEAFF. The CDR3 DNA sequence: TGTGCCAGCAGTCTGGCAGGGTTTTCCGAAGCTTTCTTT.

The chain employs TRBV10-3 and TRBJ2-2; 9 nucleotides line up with TRBD2. V lost 6 bases to trimming and J lost 6 bases; unmatched junction nucleotides: 14. CDR1 is ENHRY and CDR2 is SYGVKD in the germline V gene. The CDR3 extends over 17 amino acids. The CDR3 is CAISAPLAGASPGELFF. The CDR3 DNA reads TGTGCCATCAGCGCCCCCTTAGCGGGAGCGTCCCCCGGGGAGCTGTTTTTT.

The chain is built from TRBV13 and TRBJ1-2, with 7 bases identical to TRBD1. Germline lookup yields CDR1 PRHDT and CDR2 FYEKMQ (reference sequence). The CDR3 is made up of 15 amino acids. The junction had 11 bases not matched to a gene; V was cut back by 6 bases and J by 4 bases. CDR3 sequence: CASRKTTGPLYGYTF. As DNA, the CDR3 is TGTGCCAGCAGGAAAACGACAGGGCCGCTCTATGGCTACACCTTC.

The chain uses TRBV5-8 and TRBJ1-5; unclear D gene. From germline, CDR1 is SGHTS and CDR2 YDEGEE. The length of the CDR3 is 14 residues. V lost 2 bases and J 7 bases, leaving 13 bases between the germline ends. The DNA for the CDR3 is TGTGCCAGCAGCTTTCCCGAGGTCGACCAGCCCCAGCATTTT. Encoded protein: CASSFPEVDQPQHF.

This clone was picked up many times. This chain's CDR3 is CATRPVQGTDTQYF. Here the CDR3 DNA reads TGCGCCACCCGCCCTGTCCAGGGCACAGATACGCAGTATTTT. The chain combines TRBV5-1 with TRBJ2-3; no definite D call. The V gene's germline CDR1 is SGHRS and CDR2 YFSETQ. V gave up 9 bases and J gave up 1 base, with 15 bases separating them. The CDR3 has 14 amino acids.

The genes are TRBV6-5 and TRBJ2-7; D ambiguous. CDR3 length equals 11 residues. Between the trimmed V and J ends, which lost 5 bases and 3 bases, there was a span of 5 bases. Germline CDR1 reads MNHEY; CDR2 reads SVGAGI. Written as DNA, the CDR3 is TGTGCCAGCAGTGTCCTCTACGAGCAGTACTTC. It translates to CASSVLYEQYF.

This clone was detected only once. The genes are TRBV9 and TRBJ2-7; TRBD2 matches at 8 bases. Germline assignment: CDR1 SGDLS and CDR2 YYNGEE. Unmatched junction bases numbered 5, after V lost 3 bases and J lost 0 bases. The CDR3 has 15 residues. CDR3 protein: CASSESSGRSYEQYF. DNA for the CDR3: TGTGCCAGCAGCGAATCTAGCGGGCGCTCCTACGAGCAGTACTTC.

The chain carries TRBV9 and TRBJ2-1; D gene uncertain. The CDR3 is 14 residues long. Trimming pared 0 bases from V and 10 bases from J, leaving 14 bases between. Germline-derived CDR1 and CDR2 are SGDLS and YYNGEE. The DNA for the CDR3 is TGTGCCAGCAGCGTAGATTCGACCCTGGGAGAGCAGTTCTTC. As protein: CASSVDSTLGEQFF.

V usage is TRBV7-8 and J usage is TRBJ2-7; D is unclear. Germline CDR1 is SGHVS and CDR2 is FQNEAQ. V was cut by 1 base and J by 3 bases, with 7 bases left in between. The CDR3 consists of 13 residues. CDR3 in amino acids: CASSLDSYYEQYF. DNA of the CDR3: TGTGCCAGCAGCTTAGACTCGTACTACGAGCAGTACTTC.

The chain joins TRBV7-2 to TRBJ2-7, with 10 bases that match TRBD2. Germline V CDR1 and CDR2: SGHTA, FQGNSA. There are 14 residues in the CDR3. V gave up 5 bases and J gave up 4 bases; unmatched junction bases: 5. This CDR3 reads CASSPGLALYEQYF. DNA for the CDR3: TGTGCCAGCAGCCCGGGACTAGCGTTATACGAGCAGTACTTC. The whole variable domain, filled in from reference TRBV7-2 and TRBJ2-7, reads GAGVSQSPSNKVTEKGKDVELRCDPISGHTALYWYRQSLGQGLEFLIYFQGNSAPDKSGLPSDRFSAERTGGSVSTLTIQRTQQEDSAVYLCASSPGLALYEQYFGPGTRLTVT.

As for this clone: Other DNA sequences in the sample encode the same CDR3. The chain employs TRBV5-1 and TRBJ2-6; D gene unclear. This CDR3 spans 13 amino acids. Germline V gene lookup returns CDR1 SGHRS and CDR2 YFSETQ. V was cut by 5 bases and J by 0 bases, with 3 bases left in between. The CDR3 region has the DNA TGCGCCAGCAGAGTCTCTGGGGCCAACGTCCTGACTTTC. It translates to CASRVSGANVLTF.

The chain carries TRBV18 and TRBJ1-1, with D tentatively TRBD1 (5 bases). The CDR3 is 17 residues long. V was shortened by 3 bases and J by 2 bases, with 19 bases between the two germline ends. CDR1 and CDR2 from the germline V gene are KGHSH and LQKENI. CDR3 residues: CASSPIAGLVTNTEAFF. In DNA, the CDR3 is TGTGCCAGCTCACCGATAGCAGGGCTTGTCACTAACACTGAAGCTTTCTTT.

In DNA form, the CDR3 reads TGTGCCACCAGCAGAGATCATAGGGCCCCGGGAGCTTTCTTT. This gives the protein CATSRDHRAPGAFF. V is TRBV15 and J is TRBJ1-1; no clear D. The V gene lost 0 bases and the J gene lost 10 bases, with 15 bases spanning the gap. The CDR3 runs 14 residues. Germline V gives CDR1 LNHNV, CDR2 YYDKDF (reference sequence).

The genes are TRBV5-1 and TRBJ1-3; D is possibly TRBD1 (6 bases). The germline gives CDR1 SGHRS, CDR2 YFSETQ. V lost 3 bases and J 0 bases, leaving 10 bases between the germline ends. This CDR3 has 15 amino acids. The CDR3 bases are TGCGCCAGCAGCTCAGGACAGATCTCTGGAAACACCATATATTTT. It is translated as CASSSGQISGNTIYF.

This clone was counted only a few times. The J gene is TRBJ1-2, the V gene TRBV20-1; D is undetermined. The V and J ends lost 0 bases and 7 bases respectively, with 6 bases between them. The CDR3 contains 11 residues. Looked up from germline, CDR1 is DFQATT and CDR2 is SNEGSKA (reference sequence). CDR3 coding DNA: TGCAGTGCTAGAGAAGGAGGTGGCTACACCTTC. This sequence encodes CSAREGGGYTF.